What follows are 30 T cell receptor beta chains derived from one specimen sequenced in a study of metastatic and nonmetastatic thyroid tumors. Prior to thyroid surgery, none of the patients had received any treatment. TCRdb ran MiXCR on the PCR reads. The sample lists 30,000 to 35,000 clones, approximately 19% occurring once. Sequenced input: blood. These receptors all come from a female donor with papillary thyroid cancer or a benign thyroid nodule (not recorded which). Some clones in this sample may be carry-over from other donors' samples.

By sample fraction, this clone is medium-sized. The rearrangement uses TRBV6-1 and TRBJ1-5, with D unclear. Germline assignment: CDR1 MNHNS and CDR2 SASEGT. The CDR3 loop spans 15 amino acids. Trimming cost V 5 bases and J 7 bases, with 18 bases left between them. The CDR3 is CASSPTVTWAQPQHF. CDR3 in DNA: TGTGCCAGCAGTCCTACAGTGACCTGGGCCCAGCCCCAGCATTTT.

This clone was picked up many times. V is TRBV9 and J is TRBJ2-2, with 8 positions matching TRBD1. The CDR3 sequence is 16 residues long. The ends lost 3 bases at V and 1 base at J; junction bases unmatched: 5. Germline V gene lookup returns CDR1 SGDLS and CDR2 YYNGEE. The CDR3 nucleotides are TGTGCCAGCAGCGCATCCGGGACAGGGAACACCGGGGAGCTGTTTTTT. It specifies CASSASGTGNTGELFF.

This clone has at least ten counts. The chain employs TRBV20-1 and TRBJ2-7; TRBD2 agrees at 16 bases. The J segment lost 6 bases and the V segment lost 6 bases, leaving 17 bases of the junction unmatched. CDR1 DFQATT and CDR2 SNEGSKA come from the germline V gene (reference sequence). The CDR3 consists of 18 residues. The CDR3 is CSAQGTSGGESRVGEQYF. Written as DNA, the CDR3 is TGCAGTGCCCAAGGGACTAGCGGGGGGGAAAGCCGAGTTGGCGAGCAGTACTTC.

Judged by abundance, this clone is medium-sized. CDR3 coding DNA: TGTGCCAGCAGTACTAACACAGGGGTTAGTAATTCACCCCTCCACTTT. Amino acids: CASSTNTGVSNSPLHF. The J gene is TRBJ1-6, the V gene TRBV6-1; 7 nucleotides agree with TRBD1. The germline gives CDR1 MNHNS, CDR2 SASEGT. This CDR3 is 16 amino acids long. The V segment lost 5 bases and the J segment 6 bases; nucleotides outside the gene matches: 10.

This clone has at least ten counts. A read error is possible here, since a much larger clone lies one base away. Other DNA sequences in the same sample also yield this CDR3. The chain employs TRBV10-3 and TRBJ2-3; 9 nucleotides agree with TRBD1. This CDR3 spans 14 amino acids. V trimming: 8 bases; J trimming: 5 bases; junction bases outside the gene matches: 8. Germline values: CDR1 ENHRY, CDR2 SYGVKD. Written as DNA, the CDR3 is TGTGCCATCGTACAGGGGGCGGGGGTAGATACGCAGTATTTT. Encoded protein: CAIVQGAGVDTQYF.

This clone is categorized as medium-sized. The genes are TRBV6-4 and TRBJ2-6, with D uncertain. Germline V CDR1 and CDR2: MRHNA, SNTAGT. The CDR3 spans 15 residues. V was pared by 3 bases and J by 4 bases, with 10 bases between. The CDR3 reads CASSERSGGANVLTF. The CDR3 nucleotides read TGTGCCAGCAGTGAAAGGTCCGGCGGGGCCAACGTCCTGACTTTC.

The sample holds one count of this clone. This rearrangement joins TRBV18 to TRBJ2-2; D is possibly TRBD1 (6 bases). This CDR3 region has 14 residues. CDR1 and CDR2 from the germline V gene are KGHSH and LQKENI. The V end was cut by 8 bases, the J end by 1 base, with 11 bases between. The CDR3 loop is CASRPGQNTGELFF. CDR3 DNA: TGTGCCAGCAGACCGGGACAGAACACCGGGGAGCTGTTTTTT.

The gene calls are TRBV5-7 and TRBJ1-2; D is ambiguous. TRBV5-7 is flagged as an ORF with uncertain function. The CDR3 spans 13 residues. V was clipped by 7 bases and J by 7 bases, with 17 bases between them. The CDR3 DNA follows: TGTGCCAGCCTCATCGGACGTAAAGGTGGCTACACCTTC. This codes for CASLIGRKGGYTF.

This clone was counted at least ten times. This rearrangement joins TRBV6-2 or TRBV6-3 to TRBJ1-4, with 7 bases aligning to TRBD1. The germline gives CDR1 MNHEY, CDR2 SVGEGT. With 8 bases clipped from V and 5 bases from J, the junction kept 5 bases outside the gene matches. This CDR3 comprises 13 residues. The CDR3 DNA sequence: TGTGCCAGCTCGGACAGGCGGAATGAAAAACTGTTTTTT. The encoded protein is CASSDRRNEKLFF.

This clone was seen many times. The V and J genes are TRBV18 and TRBJ1-1, with D hard to call. V lost 0 bases and J 1 base, leaving 9 bases between the germline ends. The CDR3 extends over 15 amino acids. Germline CDR1 and CDR2: KGHSH and LQKENI. CDR3 sequence (DNA): TGTGCCAGCTCACCACCGAGTGCAAAGAACACTGAAGCTTTCTTT. The encoded protein is CASSPPSAKNTEAFF.

This clone was seen many times. The chain carries TRBV18 and TRBJ1-5, with unresolved D. V was cut by 3 bases and J by 4 bases, with 7 bases left in between. The CDR3 is 13 residues long. The germline V gene encodes CDR1 KGHSH and CDR2 LQKENI. The CDR3 loop reads CASSPSANQPQHF. The DNA for the CDR3 is TGTGCCAGCTCACCTTCGGCGAATCAGCCCCAGCATTTT.

This clone occurred many times. The CDR3 loop is CASSSGDVTRAFF. The CDR3 DNA is TGCGCCAGCAGCTCGGGGGATGTGACAAGAGCTTTCTTT. V is TRBV5-1 and J is TRBJ1-1; D possibly corresponds to TRBD1 (5 bases). V was shortened by 3 bases and J by 10 bases, with 16 bases between the two germline ends. The CDR3 sequence is 13 residues long. Germline CDR1 reads SGHRS; CDR2 reads YFSETQ. Variable domain in full (rest from reference TRBV5-1 and TRBJ1-1): KAGVTQTPRYLIKTRGQQVTLSCSPISGHRSVSWYQQTPGQGLQFLFEYFSETQRNKGNFPGRFSGRQFSNSRSEMNVSTLELGDSALYLCASSSGDVTRAFFGQGTRLTVV.

This clone has a count of ten or more. The chain uses TRBV7-2 and TRBJ1-1; D is unresolved. The CDR3 runs to 15 residues. Trimming removed 0 bases from V and 4 bases from J, with 12 bases in between. The germline V gene encodes CDR1 SGHTA and CDR2 FQGNSA. The CDR3 protein is CASSLALAFSTEAFF. In DNA form, the CDR3 reads TGTGCCAGCAGCTTAGCGCTGGCCTTCTCCACTGAAGCTTTCTTT.

The CDR3 protein is CASSQEREGVEQYF. For the CDR3, the DNA is TGCGCCAGCAGCCAAGAACGGGAGGGAGTCGAGCAGTACTTC. This chain links TRBV4-1 with TRBJ2-7, with 8 nucleotides matching TRBD2. Germline V gene lookup returns CDR1 MGHRA and CDR2 YSYEKL. V trimming: 0 bases; J trimming: 6 bases; junction bases outside the gene matches: 4. The CDR3 runs to 14 residues.

In its sample, this clone was seen many times. This rearrangement joins TRBV5-6 to TRBJ1-5, with D possibly TRBD1 on 6 matching bases. The V and J ends lost 6 bases and 7 bases respectively, with 17 bases between them. Germline V CDR1 and CDR2: SGHDT, YYEEEE. CDR3 length: 14 amino acids. The CDR3 bases are TGTGCCAGCACGTCCATGGCCCAGGGGCAGCCCCAGCATTTT. Encoded protein: CASTSMAQGQPQHF.

This clone rates as medium-sized (0.01 to 0.1%). The chain is built from TRBV20-1 and TRBJ1-2; the match to TRBD1 covers 9 bases. This CDR3 has 14 residues. Germline trimming cut 5 bases from V and 2 bases from J; bases unmatched to any gene: 6. Germline CDR1 DFQATT, CDR2 SNEGSKA (reference sequence). The CDR3 spells CSARRGQGNYGYTF. In DNA, the CDR3 is TGCAGTGCTCGGAGGGGACAGGGAAACTATGGCTACACCTTC.

This clone has a count of ten or more. The genes are TRBV20-1 and TRBJ2-5; D is undetermined. Germline CDR1 DFQATT, CDR2 SNEGSKA (reference sequence). Trimming took off 1 base at V and 5 bases at J, with 8 bases between the two ends. The CDR3 is 12 amino acids. This CDR3 reads CSARGSSETQYF. The CDR3, as DNA: TGCAGTGCTAGAGGGTCGAGTGAGACCCAGTACTTC.

There are a few counts of this clone. This may be a read error, as it is one base from a much larger clone. CDR3 sequence: CASSQDHNSFGPQHF. DNA for the CDR3: TGCGCCAGCAGCCAAGATCATAACTCCTTTGGGCCCCAGCATTTT. The V gene is TRBV4-1, the J gene TRBJ1-5, with D hard to call. The CDR3 runs to 15 residues. Trimming took off 0 bases at V and 9 bases at J, with 15 bases between the two ends. Looked up from germline, CDR1 is MGHRA and CDR2 is YSYEKL.

This clone rates as medium-sized. The chain combines TRBV6-1 with TRBJ1-6; D is perhaps TRBD1 (6 bases). The germline V gene has CDR1 MNHNS and CDR2 SASEGT. The CDR3 extends over 15 amino acids. V shed 6 bases and J shed 0 bases, with 9 bases lying between them. The CDR3 region is CASSEDSSYNSPLHF. The CDR3, as DNA: TGTGCCAGCAGCGAGGACAGCTCCTATAATTCACCCCTCCACTTT.

This clone ranks as medium-sized. V usage is TRBV6-1 and J usage is TRBJ1-2, with 10 positions matching TRBD1. The CDR3 sequence is 15 residues long. Germline loops: CDR1 MNHNS, CDR2 SASEGT. V lost 1 base, J lost 8 bases, and 7 bases stayed unmatched. CDR3 in DNA: TGTGCCAGCAGTGAAGACGGACAGGGGGTATGGGGCTACACCTTC. Translating gives CASSEDGQGVWGYTF.

The sample holds many counts of this clone. J is TRBJ1-1 and V is TRBV6-2 or TRBV6-3; possible D gene TRBD1, 6 bases. The CDR3 sequence is 14 residues long. V lost 6 bases and J lost 5, with 16 bases in between. CDR1 is MNHEY and CDR2 is SVGEGT in the germline V gene. CDR3 DNA: TGTGCCAGCAGCCCCCGGGGGGGGCATACTGAAGCTTTCTTT. Encoded protein: CASSPRGGHTEAFF.

This clone was recorded at least ten times. This chain uses TRBV2 with TRBJ2-5; TRBD2 is a possible D gene (5 bases). The CDR3 is 13 residues long. V lost 11 bases, J lost 3 bases, and 16 bases lay in between. Germline CDR1 and CDR2: SNHLY and FYNNEI. This CDR3 reads CAAIREGEETQYF. The CDR3 DNA is TGTGCCGCTATTCGCGAGGGCGAAGAGACCCAGTACTTC.

This clone has ten or more counts. A read error is possible here, since a much larger clone lies one base away. The CDR3 bases are TGTGCCAGCAGTTTCGGGAACACCATATATTTT. As protein: CASSFGNTIYF. The gene calls are TRBV6-1 and TRBJ1-3, with unresolved D. V was shortened by 5 bases and J by 7 bases, with 6 bases between the two germline ends. This CDR3 contains 11 residues. Germline V CDR1 and CDR2: MNHNS, SASEGT.

This clone was recorded once. The genes are TRBV11-2 and TRBJ1-1, with D tentatively TRBD1 (5 bases). The CDR3 is 14 residues long. Germline V CDR1 and CDR2: SGHAT, FQNNGV. Trimming took off 1 base at V and 5 bases at J, with 11 bases between the two ends. For the CDR3, the DNA is TGTGCCAGCAGCTTAGTAAGGGGTGAAACTGAAGCTTTCTTT. This codes for CASSLVRGETEAFF.

This clone was recorded many times. The genes are TRBV6-1 and TRBJ2-7, with D perhaps TRBD2 (6 bases). The V gene lost 2 bases and the J gene lost 2 bases, with 13 bases spanning the gap. Germline-derived CDR1 and CDR2 are MNHNS and SASEGT. The CDR3 covers 15 residues. The chain's CDR3 is CASSEPGRGTYEQYF. Written as DNA, the CDR3 is TGTGCCAGCAGTGAACCGGGACGGGGGACCTACGAGCAGTACTTC.

CDR3 amino acids: CASSEELVNTEAFF. The CDR3 DNA is TGTGCCAGCAGTGAAGAGTTGGTGAACACTGAAGCTTTCTTT. V gene TRBV6-1 combines with J gene TRBJ1-1; D not resolved. Germline-derived CDR1 and CDR2 are MNHNS and SASEGT. Deletions cut 1 base from V and 0 bases from J, with 6 bases between. The CDR3 contains 14 residues.

This chain joins TRBV6-2 or TRBV6-3 and TRBJ1-2; TRBD1 is a possible D gene (5 bases). CDR3 length: 15 residues. Germline values: CDR1 MNHEY, CDR2 SVGEGT. V was clipped by 4 bases and J by 5 bases, with 17 bases between them. CDR3 sequence reads: CASSLMGPQYYGYTF. DNA for the CDR3: TGTGCCAGCAGTTTGATGGGACCGCAGTATTATGGCTACACCTTC.

This clone was observed at least ten times. The chain employs TRBV7-6 and TRBJ2-7, with 7 bases identical to TRBD1. CDR1 is SGHVS and CDR2 is FNYEAQ in the germline V gene. The CDR3 has 14 amino acids. The V gene end was trimmed by 1 base and the J gene end by 3 bases; junction bases not matched to a gene: 3. CDR3 residues: CASSLGAGGYEQYF. In DNA, the CDR3 is TGTGCCAGCAGCTTAGGGGCAGGGGGCTACGAGCAGTACTTC.

The chain has TRBV7-2 and TRBJ1-3; TRBD1 agrees at 9 bases. The junction had 17 bases not matched to a gene; V was cut back by 5 bases and J by 0 bases. The CDR3 contains 20 residues. Germline-derived CDR1 and CDR2 are SGHTA and FQGNSA. The CDR3, as DNA: TGTGCCAGCAGCGGGGGGACAGGGCGAAACAAACTGCTCTCTGGAAACACCATATATTTT. Translation gives CASSGGTGRNKLLSGNTIYF.

In its sample, this clone ranks as medium-sized. The rearrangement uses TRBV6-1 and TRBJ2-2; TRBD2 might be the D (5 bases). V dropped 5 bases and J dropped 7 bases, with 17 bases sitting between them. This CDR3 region has 15 residues. CDR1 MNHNS and CDR2 SASEGT come from the germline V gene. The CDR3 DNA reads TGTGCCAGCAGTCCCGCGGGTGAGGTTGGCGGGGAGCTGTTTTTT. It yields the protein CASSPAGEVGGELFF.